The text below deals with one T cell receptor beta chain. The antigen is undetermined. The entry originates in a study of blood T cells in healthy people across ages. Looking at the study overall: Template switching retrieved approximately one barcoded beta molecule for each two T cells.

The junction had 13 bases not matched to a gene; V was cut back by 4 bases and J by 5 bases. Germline V gives CDR1 SGHKS, CDR2 YYEKEE (reference sequence). This CDR3 has 19 amino acids. Overall study results and limits: Nothing was known about donor CMV status, and this possibly confounded expanded clonotype changes. Relative to aged donors, long-lived donors carried more naive CD4+ cells and displayed higher diversity.

A sample-barcoded 5' primer and a J-beta primer mix were used in a second PCR of roughly 6 to 12 cycles. TCRdb itself ran the 5' RACE reads through MiXCR, one entry per CDR3 protein. The data show hundreds of thousands of distinct CDR3 sequences, 49% seen once. Isolation recovered at least 6 million PBMCs from every sample. This rearrangement joins TRBV5-5 to TRBJ1-6; 12 bases agree with TRBD1. This clonotype originated in a woman aged 55-75 years in good health. Sequenced sample: blood. The CDR3 reads CASSPRGTGGAADNSPLHF. The CDR3 DNA follows: TGTGCCAGCAGCCCCCGAGGGACAGGGGGCGCCGCTGATAATTCACCCCTCCACTTT.